This T cell receptor (beta chain) derives from a study of blood T cells in healthy people across ages. Extractions gave at least 5.5 micrograms of total RNA per sample. V was shortened by 6 bases and J by 4 bases, with 15 bases between the two germline ends. The CDR3 extends over 13 amino acids. Germline CDR1 and CDR2: SQVTM and ANQGSEA. Then a second PCR, running roughly 7 to 11 cycles, was carried out with a sample-barcoded 5' primer and a J-beta primer mix. From the 5' RACE reads, TCRdb called clonotypes with MiXCR, one entry per CDR3 protein. The sample has around 1,000,000 distinct CDR3 sequences, about 23% seen once. These data also featured in a second study, about T cells of mothers and their children. That report notes: For the second PCR, the M1S primer put in sample barcodes and 2-4 random nucleotides.

Sequencing used blood. The chain recombines TRBV29-1 with TRBJ1-2; D might be TRBD1 (5 bases). The clonotype was recovered from a girl aged 2-10 years in good health. The CDR3: CSVDGGEGYGYTF. The CDR3 bases are TGCAGCGTGGACGGGGGGGAGGGCTATGGCTACACCTTC.